This TCR beta chain was identified during a study of blood T cell repertoires in COVID-19. The overall study: COVID-19 samples collected from the United States, Italy and Spain covered acute and convalescent phases. In each case, the material was cDNA or gDNA derived from T cells, B-cell-depleted T cells, or PBMCs.

Germline CDR1 SGDLS, CDR2 YYNGEE. J gave up 7 bases and V 3 bases, and 7 bases lay outside the gene matches. This CDR3 has 15 amino acids. Original processing methods: Nucleated cell counts were estimated from reference gene primer amplification. TCRdb's copy holds only in-frame clones and misses some; the assay was immunoSEQ multiplex PCR. The DNA was the basis for D and trimming; V, J and clone size are from that table. The sample yields approximately 200,000 clones, approximately 84% seen once. The receptor was derived from a woman younger than 45 who had recovered from COVID-19. Material for sequencing was peripheral blood. The chain is built from TRBV9 and TRBJ2-7, with 13 bases aligning to TRBD2. The CDR3 reads CASSAPGLAGNEQYF. CDR3 nucleotide sequence: TGTGCCAGCAGCGCACCGGGACTAGCGGGAAATGAGCAGTACTTC.